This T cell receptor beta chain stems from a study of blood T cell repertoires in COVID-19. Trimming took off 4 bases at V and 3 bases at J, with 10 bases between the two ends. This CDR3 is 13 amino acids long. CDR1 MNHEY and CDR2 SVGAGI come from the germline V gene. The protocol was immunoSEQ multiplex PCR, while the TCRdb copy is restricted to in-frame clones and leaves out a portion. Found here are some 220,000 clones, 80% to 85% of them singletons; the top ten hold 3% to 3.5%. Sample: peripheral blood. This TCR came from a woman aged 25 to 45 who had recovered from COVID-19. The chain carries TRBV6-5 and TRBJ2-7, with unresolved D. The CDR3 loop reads CASSFGWVYEQYF. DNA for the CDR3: TGTGCCAGCAGTTTCGGGTGGGTCTACGAGCAGTACTTC.